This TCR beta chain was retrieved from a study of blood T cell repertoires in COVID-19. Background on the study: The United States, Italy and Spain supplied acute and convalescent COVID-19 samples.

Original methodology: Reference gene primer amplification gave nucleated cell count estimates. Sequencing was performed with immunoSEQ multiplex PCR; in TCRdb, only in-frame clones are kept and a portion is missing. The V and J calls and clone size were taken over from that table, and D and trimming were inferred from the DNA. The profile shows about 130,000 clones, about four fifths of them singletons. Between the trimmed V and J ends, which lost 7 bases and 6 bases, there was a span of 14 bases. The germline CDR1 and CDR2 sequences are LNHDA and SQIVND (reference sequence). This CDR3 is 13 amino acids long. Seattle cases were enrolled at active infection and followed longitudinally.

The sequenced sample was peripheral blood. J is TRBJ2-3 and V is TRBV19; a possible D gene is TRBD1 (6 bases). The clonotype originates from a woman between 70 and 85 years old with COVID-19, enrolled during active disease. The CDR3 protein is CASKGGIWDTQYF. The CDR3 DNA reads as TGTGCCAGTAAAGGGGGAATCTGGGATACGCAGTATTTT.